The 26 T cell receptor beta chains reported below all come from one sample, sequenced in a study of regulatory T cells in long-lasting Graves disease (dated by TCRdb to the early 2020s). Library generation was performed with multiplex PCR. Instrument used: Illumina HiSeq 4000. CDR3 regions were amplified by Arm-PCR with iRepertoire HTBI primers to construct TCR beta libraries. The public reads were reanalyzed by TCRdb: fastp trimming at Q25, MiXCR alignment, in-frame beta chains only. CDR3 protein duplicates are merged, each entry listing the most common genes and DNA. For this sample there are 350,000 to 500,000 distinct CDR3 sequences; approximately 22% appear just once. The top ten hold approximately 14% of the sample. The label giving this sample's time point can be read as: persistent/refractory GD, antithyroid drugs over 5 years with positive TRAb. For both TCR sequencing and RNA sequencing, RNA was extracted from PBMCs using TRIzol.

The material sequenced was peripheral blood mononuclear cells (PBMCs), taken when the disease was refractory, from a patient treated with antithyroid drugs. Source of these receptors: a female donor with Graves disease.

This clonotype was recorded many times. The rearrangement joins TRBV2 to TRBJ2-2; weak D call: TRBD2 (6 bases). V was shortened by 1 base and J by 7 bases, with 10 bases between the two germline ends. Germline-derived CDR1 and CDR2 are SNHLY and FYNNEI. There are 14 residues in the CDR3. The CDR3 protein is CASSEVGEDGELFF. The CDR3 nucleotides are TGTGCCAGCAGTGAAGTCGGGGAGGACGGGGAGCTGTTTTTT.

The V call is TRBV6-1, the J call TRBJ2-4; tentatively, D is TRBD1 (6 bases). From germline, CDR1 is MNHNS and CDR2 SASEGT. The ends were cut back, 6 bases at V and 0 bases at J, with 15 bases in the middle. This CDR3 has 16 amino acids. CDR3 amino acids: CASSLPRDTAKNIQYF. The CDR3 nucleotides read TGTGCCAGCAGCCTACCCAGGGACACAGCCAAAAACATTCAGTACTTC.

There are a few counts of this clonotype. The V call is TRBV6-4, the J call TRBJ1-2, with TRBD1 identical over 8 bases. V gave up 6 bases and J gave up 4 bases; unmatched junction bases: 10. The CDR3 sequence is 15 residues long. Germline V lookup: CDR1 MRHNA, CDR2 SNTAGT. In DNA, the CDR3 is TGTGCCAGCAGGCCCGGGACAGGATGGGGCTATGGCTACACCTTC. Amino acids: CASRPGTGWGYGYTF.

This clonotype has only a few counts. The chain has TRBV30 and TRBJ2-5, with D uncertain. Trimming left V 0 bases short and J 6 bases short, with 8 bases between. CDR3 length: 12 amino acids. Germline V lookup: CDR1 GTSNPN, CDR2 SVGIG (reference sequence). As DNA, the CDR3 is TGTGCCTGGAGTGTACAAGGTCAGACCCAGTACTTC. It specifies CAWSVQGQTQYF.

The rearrangement uses TRBV13 and TRBJ2-7; TRBD1 matches at 8 bases. Germline-derived CDR1 and CDR2 are PRHDT and FYEKMQ (reference sequence). The CDR3 extends over 15 amino acids. With V trimmed by 5 bases and J by 5 bases, 11 bases remained unmatched. Here the CDR3 DNA reads TGTGCCAGCAGCCCCGAGGACAGGGTCGGAAACGAGCAGTACTTC. Protein product: CASSPEDRVGNEQYF.

This clonotype came up many times. J is TRBJ2-7 and V is TRBV7-2; 8 bases align to TRBD1. CDR1 is SGHTA and CDR2 is FQGNSA in the germline V gene. V shed 4 bases, J shed 2 bases, and the junction held 7 bases outside the gene matches. The CDR3 loop spans 15 amino acids. The CDR3, as DNA: TGTGCCAGCAGCTCCGGGACAGGCGGAGCCTACGAGCAGTACTTC. Its translation is CASSSGTGGAYEQYF.

The table lists this clonotype with many counts. The genes are TRBV5-1 and TRBJ2-3; D is unresolved. CDR1 and CDR2 (germline): SGHRS, YFSETQ. The CDR3 has 16 amino acids. V was trimmed by 0 bases and J by 5 bases, leaving 16 bases between them. CDR3 amino acids: CASSLVDRADGDTQYF. The CDR3, as DNA: TGCGCCAGCAGCTTGGTGGACCGAGCCGATGGAGATACGCAGTATTTT.

This clonotype has a handful of counts. This rearrangement joins TRBV11-2 to TRBJ1-2, with D tentatively TRBD1 (6 bases). Germline V gives CDR1 SGHAT, CDR2 FQNNGV. The CDR3 totals 15 residues. Between the trimmed V and J ends, which lost 7 bases and 4 bases, there was a span of 19 bases. CDR3 DNA: TGTGCCAGCAACCGTCGAGGGGGGGAGAGCTATGGCTACACCTTC. Translated: CASNRRGGESYGYTF.

In the case of this clonotype: Because it lacks the conserved phenylalanine or tryptophan at the end, this CDR3 is likely a read error. The limits of the CDR3 on the DNA are not certain, so only TCRdb's listed CDR3 is given. The rearrangement uses TRBV5-1 and TRBJ2-2; the D call TRBD2 from the table was never checked on the DNA. The germline V gene encodes CDR1 SGHRS and CDR2 YFSETQ. Termini included, the CDR3 measures 15 amino acids. Here the CDR3 reads CASINGTPNTGELFS.

V and J are TRBV4-1 and TRBJ2-7, with 10 bases fitting TRBD2. Per the germline V gene, CDR1 is MGHRA and CDR2 is YSYEKL. The V segment lost 4 bases and the J segment 5 bases; nucleotides outside the gene matches: 5. CDR3 size: 14 residues. This chain's CDR3 is CASSPGAGGHEQYF. DNA of the CDR3: TGCGCCAGCAGCCCCGGAGCGGGAGGGCACGAGCAGTACTTC.

With regard to this clonotype: A clone one base away is much larger, so this may be a read error. The V and J genes are TRBV28 and TRBJ1-1, with no clear D. Germline V gives CDR1 MDHEN, CDR2 SYDVKM. This CDR3 has 13 amino acids. The CDR3 here is CASSLATNTGAFF. DNA of the CDR3: TGTGCCAGCAGTTTGGCCACGAACACTGGAGCTTTCTTT.

This clonotype was seen at least ten times. The chain joins TRBV15 to TRBJ2-3, with a possible D match to TRBD2 (5 bases). V dropped 1 base and J dropped 4 bases, with 21 bases sitting between them. This CDR3 comprises 18 residues. Per the germline V gene, CDR1 is LNHNV and CDR2 is YYDKDF (reference sequence). The CDR3 DNA reads TGTGCCACCAGCAGAGTGGGCCTTGGAGGACGGGCTGCAGATACGCAGTATTTT. The encoded protein is CATSRVGLGGRAADTQYF. Full variable domain (remainder filled in from reference TRBV15 and TRBJ2-3): DAMVIQNPRYQVTQFGKPVTLSCSQTLNHNVMYWYQQKSSQAPKLLFHYYDKDFNNEADTPDNFQSRRPNTSFCFLDIRSPGLGDTAMYLCATSRVGLGGRAADTQYFGPGTRLTVL.

The V call is TRBV20-1, the J call TRBJ2-3, with 8 bases fitting TRBD2. CDR3 length equals 16 residues. The V and J ends lost 6 bases and 2 bases, in that order; junction bases with no gene match: 13. The germline V gene encodes CDR1 DFQATT and CDR2 SNEGSKA (reference sequence). The chain's CDR3 is CSAPGRHSGNTDTQYF. CDR3 DNA sequence: TGCAGTGCCCCTGGTCGACATAGCGGGAACACAGATACGCAGTATTTT.

The V gene is TRBV5-4, the J gene TRBJ2-7; D perhaps matches TRBD1 (5 bases). Germline V lookup: CDR1 SGHNT, CDR2 YYREEE (reference sequence). CDR3 length: 15 amino acids. V lost 0 bases, J lost 1 base, and 11 bases lay in between. The CDR3, as DNA: TGTGCCAGCAGCTTGGGGACAACCCGATCCTACGAGCAGTACTTC. This sequence encodes CASSLGTTRSYEQYF.

This clonotype has a count of ten or more. The chain couples TRBV28 to TRBJ1-1; possibly TRBD1 for D (5 bases). V shed 5 bases and J shed 5 bases, with 12 bases lying between them. The CDR3 consists of 13 residues. Germline V lookup: CDR1 MDHEN, CDR2 SYDVKM. CDR3 residues: CASSISGRTEAFF. The CDR3 DNA follows: TGTGCCAGCAGTATATCAGGGAGGACTGAAGCTTTCTTT. Based on the CDR3 plus reference TRBV28 and TRBJ1-1, the full variable domain is DVKVTQSSRYLVKRTGEKVFLECVQDMDHENMFWYRQDPGLGLRLIYFSYDVKMKEKGDIPEGYSVSREKKERFSLILESASTNQTSMYLCASSISGRTEAFFGQGTRLTVV.

This clonotype came up many times. The V call is TRBV28, the J call TRBJ2-7, with a possible D match to TRBD1 (6 bases). The CDR3 covers 19 residues. Trimming took off 6 bases at V and 5 bases at J, with 32 bases between the two ends. CDR1 is MDHEN and CDR2 is SYDVKM in the germline V gene. For the CDR3, the DNA is TGTGCCAGCAGCTTTACTGTCGGGACATCAGGCTCGCAGAAGGACGAGCAGTACTTC. Translated: CASSFTVGTSGSQKDEQYF.

At least ten counts were recorded for this clonotype. The chain links TRBV28 to TRBJ2-7, with D unresolved. The CDR3 runs to 15 residues. Germline CDR1 MDHEN, CDR2 SYDVKM. V dropped 1 base and J dropped 0 bases, with 10 bases sitting between them. In DNA, the CDR3 is TGTGCCAGCAGTTTATATCAGGTTTCCTCCTACGAGCAGTACTTC. Its translation: CASSLYQVSSYEQYF. The complete variable domain, with remaining parts taken from reference TRBV28 and TRBJ2-7, reads DVKVTQSSRYLVKRTGEKVFLECVQDMDHENMFWYRQDPGLGLRLIYFSYDVKMKEKGDIPEGYSVSREKKERFSLILESASTNQTSMYLCASSLYQVSSYEQYFGPGTRLTVT.

This chain's CDR3 is CASSSFVSYEQYF. DNA of the CDR3: TGTGCCAGCAGCTCCTTTGTCTCCTACGAGCAGTACTTC. The V and J genes are TRBV5-6 and TRBJ2-7; no clear D. Germline values: CDR1 SGHDT, CDR2 YYEEEE. The CDR3 totals 13 residues. Trimming took off 3 bases at V and 0 bases at J, with 7 bases between the two ends.

This clonotype was recorded at least ten times. This chain joins TRBV2 and TRBJ1-4; 7 nucleotides agree with TRBD1. The CDR3 is 12 amino acids. Germline CDR1 is SNHLY and CDR2 is FYNNEI. CDR3 bases: TGTGCAACAGGGGCCGAGACGGAAAAACTGTTTTTT. Protein: CATGAETEKLFF. Full variable domain (outside the CDR3, taken from reference TRBV2 and TRBJ1-4): EPEVTQTPSHQVTQMGQEVILRCVPISNHLYFYWYRQILGQKVEFLVSFYNNEISEKSEIFDDQFSVERPDGSNFTLKIRSTKLEDSAMYFCATGAETEKLFFGSGTQLSVL.

This clonotype was seen a handful of times. The chain has TRBV6-2 or TRBV6-3 and TRBJ1-1; D is unresolved. V dropped 5 bases and J dropped 6 bases, with 7 bases sitting between them. There are 11 residues in the CDR3. CDR1 and CDR2 from the germline V gene are MNHEY and SVGEGT. CDR3 nucleotide sequence: TGTGCCAGCAGTCCCGGTGCTGAAGCTTTCTTT. As protein: CASSPGAEAFF.

This clonotype has a handful of counts. The rearrangement uses TRBV7-3 and TRBJ2-5, with 9 positions matching TRBD2. Germline loops: CDR1 SGHTA, CDR2 FQGTGA. V trimming: 0 bases; J trimming: 5 bases; junction bases outside the gene matches: 4. There are 15 residues in the CDR3. The CDR3 region is CASSLTAGGGETQYF. In nucleotides, the CDR3 is TGTGCCAGCAGCTTAACAGCGGGAGGCGGGGAGACCCAGTACTTC.

The chain combines TRBV5-5 with TRBJ2-2; D perhaps matches TRBD2 (7 bases). Germline V gives CDR1 SGHKS, CDR2 YYEKEE (reference sequence). The CDR3 totals 16 residues. V was shortened by 5 bases and J by 2 bases, with 16 bases between the two germline ends. In DNA, the CDR3 is TGTGCCAGCAGACCGGGGGGCAGGCACAACACCGGGGAGCTGTTTTTT. It codes for CASRPGGRHNTGELFF.

Ten or more counts support this clonotype. The chain uses TRBV27 and TRBJ2-5, with D possibly matching TRBD2 (6 bases). Germline V gene data show CDR1 as MNHEY and CDR2 as SMNVEV (reference sequence). The CDR3 is 14 residues long. V was shortened by 6 bases and J by 4 bases, with 15 bases between the two germline ends. The CDR3 reads CASSLGGYGETQYF. The CDR3 DNA follows: TGTGCCAGCAGCCTAGGAGGGTACGGAGAGACCCAGTACTTC.

With respect to this clonotype: The junction departs from germline at one end; a sequencing error may be responsible. The chain uses TRBV12-3 or TRBV12-4 and TRBJ1-1; D gene uncertain. This CDR3 has 14 residues. The DNA for the CDR3 is TGTGCCGGCAGTTTAGAAGCAGGGAACACTGAAGCTTTCTTT. Its translation: CAGSLEAGNTEAFF.

This clonotype was detected only a few times. This sequence joins TRBV18 and TRBJ1-1; 7 nucleotides align to TRBD1. The CDR3 runs to 15 residues. Germline CDR1 KGHSH, CDR2 LQKENI. Trimming cost V 3 bases and J 5 bases; bases outside gene matches: 9. This CDR3 reads CASSPRDRRGTEAFF. The CDR3 DNA follows: TGTGCCAGCTCACCCCGGGACAGACGTGGAACTGAAGCTTTCTTT.

The chain uses TRBV9 and TRBJ2-1; 9 bases line up with TRBD2. With V trimmed by 0 bases and J by 1 base, 5 bases remained unmatched. The germline V gene has CDR1 SGDLS and CDR2 YYNGEE. The CDR3 sequence is 17 residues long. For the CDR3, the DNA is TGTGCCAGCAGCGTAGTGGGCGGGGGGGTTTCCTACAATGAGCAGTTCTTC. Protein product: CASSVVGGGVSYNEQFF.